These 12 T cell receptor beta chains were all obtained from the same sample, sequenced in a study of spatial heterogeneity in lung cancer (dated by TCRdb to the late 2010s). Interpreted using the paper, the time point label stands for: sample taken at primary tumor resection. TCR sequencing used whole RNA extracted from tumor and nontumor lung tissue, or from cryopreserved PBMC samples, without cell sorting. Library preparation was by 5' RACE. The listed sequencing device is NextSeq 500. The public sequencing data were trimmed at Q25 with fastp and processed into clonotypes with MiXCR by TCRdb, which kept only in-frame beta chains. When rows share a CDR3 protein, they turn into one entry using the most common DNA and genes. The sample contains tens of thousands of distinct CDR3 sequences, roughly 7.5% of them found a single time. Approximately 2.6% of the sample is in the top ten clones. The sequences come from PBMCs, collected at surgery. The receptors derive from a female donor with early-stage non-small cell lung cancer.

The chain carries TRBV20-1 and TRBJ2-3, with D unresolved. The V end was cut by 3 bases, the J end by 2 bases, with 12 bases between. The germline V gene has CDR1 DFQATT and CDR2 SNEGSKA (reference sequence). This CDR3 has 14 residues. DNA of the CDR3: TGCAGTGCTAGGCTACCGCCCCCCACAGATACGCAGTATTTT. Amino acids: CSARLPPPTDTQYF.

This clonotype was counted many times. The chain combines TRBV7-2 with TRBJ2-3; 7 bases match TRBD1. The length of the CDR3 is 14 residues. The V gene's germline CDR1 is SGHTA and CDR2 FQGNSA. V shed 2 bases and J 3 bases; nucleotides not matched to a gene: 2. CDR3 loop: CASSLTTGTDTQYF. CDR3 nucleotide sequence: TGTGCCAGCAGCTTAACGACAGGGACAGATACGCAGTATTTT. The variable domain in full, completed from reference TRBV7-2 and TRBJ2-3, reads GAGVSQSPSNKVTEKGKDVELRCDPISGHTALYWYRQSLGQGLEFLIYFQGNSAPDKSGLPSDRFSAERTGGSVSTLTIQRTQQEDSAVYLCASSLTTGTDTQYFGPGTRLTVL.

The V call is TRBV15, the J call TRBJ1-1, with unresolved D. V was clipped by 0 bases and J by 6 bases, with 8 bases between them. CDR1 is LNHNV, CDR2 YYDKDF, per germline (reference sequence). This CDR3 contains 13 residues. CDR3: CATSRDGQSEAFF. The CDR3 DNA is TGTGCCACCAGCAGAGATGGGCAGTCTGAAGCTTTCTTT.

This clonotype appeared a few times. The chain joins TRBV5-1 to TRBJ1-2; no definite D call. The CDR3 runs to 12 residues. Germline V gene data show CDR1 as SGHRS and CDR2 as YFSETQ. V gave up 4 bases and J gave up 4 bases, with 8 bases separating them. The CDR3 sequence is CASSHGSYGYTF. The CDR3 DNA reads as TGCGCCAGCAGCCACGGCAGCTATGGCTACACCTTC.

At least ten counts were recorded for this clonotype. The V call is TRBV7-2, the J call TRBJ2-7; 9 positions agree with TRBD1. Germline CDR1 and CDR2: SGHTA and FQGNSA. V was clipped by 5 bases and J by 4 bases; unmatched bases: 12. The CDR3 totals 16 residues. CDR3 DNA: TGTGCCAGCAGCCGGTTACCGGGACAGGGCTCTTACGAGCAGTACTTC. It translates to CASSRLPGQGSYEQYF.

In its sample, this clonotype was seen many times. The J gene is TRBJ1-1, the V gene TRBV29-1, with D possibly TRBD1 on 5 matching bases. CDR1 is SQVTM and CDR2 is ANQGSEA in the germline V gene. Between the trimmed V and J ends, which lost 1 base and 3 bases, there was a span of 12 bases. This CDR3 has 14 amino acids. The CDR3 loop reads CSVEVSAGHTEAFF. CDR3 DNA: TGCAGCGTTGAAGTTTCTGCAGGGCACACTGAAGCTTTCTTT.

The sample holds many counts of this clonotype. The chain combines TRBV6-6 with TRBJ1-1; TRBD1 might be the D (5 bases). This CDR3 has 13 residues. Germline CDR1 is MNHNY and CDR2 is SVGAGI (reference sequence). V was shortened by 6 bases and J by 1 base, with 9 bases between the two germline ends. The CDR3 loop is CASRQAENTEAFF. Written as DNA, the CDR3 is TGTGCCAGCAGACAGGCGGAGAACACTGAAGCTTTCTTT.

This clonotype was detected ten times or more. This chain uses TRBV5-1 with TRBJ2-3, with D possibly matching TRBD1 (5 bases). Deletions cut 4 bases from V and 5 bases from J, with 8 bases between. CDR3 length equals 12 residues. Germline V CDR1 and CDR2: SGHRS, YFSETQ. Here the CDR3 reads CASSTDRDTQYF. The CDR3 DNA sequence: TGCGCCAGCAGCACCGACAGAGATACGCAGTATTTT.

This clonotype was seen ten or more times. The chain carries TRBV6-6 and TRBJ1-5, with D perhaps matching TRBD1 (5 bases). In germline, CDR1 is MNHNY, CDR2 SVGAGI (reference sequence). The CDR3 has 14 residues. The V gene lost 9 bases and the J gene lost 3 bases, with 15 bases spanning the gap. The CDR3 DNA sequence: TGTGCCAGTGGGGGAGACACTCCCAATCAGCCCCAGCATTTT. As protein: CASGGDTPNQPQHF.

This clonotype was counted between two and nine times. The CDR3 protein is CASSVSGGASQQYF. Here the CDR3 DNA reads TGTGCCAGCAGTGTAAGCGGGGGGGCCAGTCAGCAGTACTTC. V usage is TRBV2 and J usage is TRBJ2-7; 10 bases match TRBD2. The ends lost 4 bases at V and 8 bases at J; junction bases unmatched: 8. Germline assignment: CDR1 SNHLY and CDR2 FYNNEI. This CDR3 spans 14 amino acids.

This clonotype was observed at least ten times. The V gene is TRBV20-1, the J gene TRBJ1-5; 8 bases are shared with TRBD1. The junction had 6 bases not matched to a gene; V was cut back by 3 bases and J by 5 bases. The length of the CDR3 is 14 residues. Germline V gene sequence: CDR1 DFQATT, CDR2 SNEGSKA (reference sequence). The CDR3 DNA is TGCAGTGCTAGGCCGACAGGGGACTATCAGCCCCAGCATTTT. Its translation is CSARPTGDYQPQHF.

This clonotype was counted many times. The gene calls are TRBV29-1 and TRBJ1-3, with D maybe TRBD1 (5 bases). Per the germline V gene, CDR1 is SQVTM and CDR2 is ANQGSEA. The CDR3 sequence is 17 residues long. The V end lost 4 bases, the J end lost 4 bases, and 23 bases lay between the germline ends. The CDR3 loop is CSVVGAPDKGSGNTIYF. CDR3 DNA sequence: TGCAGCGTTGTTGGCGCTCCCGACAAGGGGTCAGGAAACACCATATATTTT.